What follows are 18 T cell receptor beta chains derived from one specimen sequenced in a study of blood T cell repertoires in COVID-19. Libraries were prepared by immunoSEQ multiplex PCR; TCRdb keeps only in-frame clonotypes and omits some of them. The sample yields 150,000 to 200,000 clones, around 80% seen once. Material: peripheral blood. Every receptor here comes from a woman aged 70-85 years with COVID-19, enrolled during active disease.

The gene calls are TRBV10-3 and TRBJ2-7; 7 bases fit TRBD1. This CDR3 is 15 amino acids long. Germline CDR1 is ENHRY and CDR2 is SYGVKD. Trimming took 11 bases from V and 2 from J; bases not matched to a gene: 15. The CDR3 DNA sequence: TGTGCCGCCTACCAACCGGGACAGCCCACCTACGAGCAGTACTTC. It specifies CAAYQPGQPTYEQYF.

This chain joins TRBV2 and TRBJ1-2; tentative D call: TRBD1 (5 bases). Germline lookup yields CDR1 SNHLY and CDR2 FYNNEI. V shed 7 bases and J shed 4 bases, with 13 bases lying between them. The CDR3 has 13 residues. CDR3 DNA: TGTGCCAGCACCCCGGGGGGGACCTATGGCTACACCTTC. Translation gives CASTPGGTYGYTF.

The J gene is TRBJ1-3, the V gene TRBV11-2, with D maybe TRBD1 (5 bases). The CDR3 runs to 11 residues. V was clipped by 4 bases and J by 8 bases, with 6 bases between them. Germline V gene data show CDR1 as SGHAT and CDR2 as FQNNGV. The CDR3 is CASSSGDTIYF. CDR3 in DNA: TGTGCCAGCAGCTCGGGGGACACCATATATTTT.

The rearrangement joins TRBV27 to TRBJ2-3, with D perhaps matching TRBD2 (5 bases). CDR1 and CDR2 from the germline V gene are MNHEY and SMNVEV (reference sequence). Trimming stripped 3 bases from V and 8 bases from J, with 24 bases between. The CDR3 contains 17 residues. The CDR3 DNA follows: TGTGCCAGCAGTTTCCCCTCCAGCGGTTCGGTAGGGAGTACGCAGTATTTT. It is translated as CASSFPSSGSVGSTQYF.

The chain recombines TRBV5-4 with TRBJ1-1; D is unresolved. Trimming stripped 0 bases from V and 10 bases from J, with 16 bases between. There are 14 residues in the CDR3. CDR1 and CDR2 from the germline V gene are SGHNT and YYREEE (reference sequence). The CDR3 is CASSLESVPRGAFF. DNA of the CDR3: TGTGCCAGCAGCTTGGAATCGGTTCCTCGTGGAGCTTTCTTT.

Written as DNA, the CDR3 is TGTGCCAGTAGTACGGACGGGGCAACTAATGAAAAACTGTTTTTT. This encodes CASSTDGATNEKLFF. The chain recombines TRBV19 with TRBJ1-4, with D unresolved. Germline V gene sequence: CDR1 LNHDA, CDR2 SQIVND (reference sequence). The length of the CDR3 is 15 residues. Deletions cut 4 bases from V and 0 bases from J, with 9 bases between. Combining the CDR3 with reference TRBV19 and TRBJ1-4 gives the whole variable domain DGGITQSPKYLFRKEGQNVTLSCEQNLNHDAMYWYRQDPGQGLRLIYYSQIVNDFQKGDIAEGYSVSREKKESFPLTVTSAQKNPTAFYLCASSTDGATNEKLFFGSGTQLSVL.

The chain couples TRBV3-1 (or the pseudogene TRBV3-2) to TRBJ2-3; 9 bases match TRBD1. The germline V gene has CDR1 LGHDT and CDR2 YNNKEL (reference sequence). The CDR3 is made up of 15 amino acids. V lost 5 bases to trimming and J lost 5 bases; unmatched junction nucleotides: 8. CDR3 loop: CASSDSGQGGDTQYF. CDR3 coding DNA: TGTGCCAGCAGCGATTCGGGACAGGGAGGAGATACGCAGTATTTT.

This chain connects TRBV7-2 to TRBJ2-1; unclear D gene. V lost 5 bases to trimming and J lost 0 bases, with 14 bases between them. The CDR3 has 16 amino acids. CDR1 SGHTA and CDR2 FQGNSA come from the germline V gene. CDR3 protein: CASSTTVPSSYNEQFF. The CDR3 region has the DNA TGTGCCAGCAGCACTACGGTCCCAAGCTCCTACAATGAGCAGTTCTTC. Based on the CDR3 plus reference TRBV7-2 and TRBJ2-1, the full variable domain is GAGVSQSPSNKVTEKGKDVELRCDPISGHTALYWYRQSLGQGLEFLIYFQGNSAPDKSGLPSDRFSAERTGGSVSTLTIQRTQQEDSAVYLCASSTTVPSSYNEQFFGPGTRLTVL.

The rearrangement uses TRBV5-6 and TRBJ1-1, with TRBD1 matching 9 bases. Germline V gives CDR1 SGHDT, CDR2 YYEEEE. V shed 5 bases and J 1 base; nucleotides not matched to a gene: 6. There are 15 residues in the CDR3. This CDR3 is CASRDTGGANTEAFF. Written as DNA, the CDR3 is TGTGCCAGCAGGGATACAGGGGGCGCGAACACTGAAGCTTTCTTT.

This clone was picked up one time. The chain links TRBV24-1 to TRBJ1-5, with D possibly matching TRBD1 (6 bases). CDR3 length: 14 amino acids. Per germline, CDR1 KGHDR and CDR2 SFDVKD. Trimming removed 3 bases at V and 3 bases at J, with 8 bases between. CDR3 nucleotides: TGTGCCACCAGTGATCAGGGGAACAATCAGCCCCAGCATTTT. Amino acids: CATSDQGNNQPQHF.

The rearrangement joins TRBV29-1 to TRBJ2-3; the D gene is possibly TRBD2 (6 bases). Germline CDR1 and CDR2: SQVTM and ANQGSEA. Trimming pared 3 bases from V and 6 bases from J, leaving 13 bases between. The CDR3 has 13 amino acids. The CDR3 sequence is CSVDGTHLDTQYF. As DNA, the CDR3 is TGCAGCGTTGACGGGACTCACCTGGATACGCAGTATTTT.

The rearrangement links TRBV28 to TRBJ2-7; TRBD1 might be the D (6 bases). Trimming removed 6 bases from V and 7 bases from J, with 13 bases in between. There are 12 residues in the CDR3. CDR1 and CDR2 (germline): MDHEN, SYDVKM. The CDR3 coding sequence is TGTGCCAGCAGACCTCCTCAGGGGGAGCAGTACTTC. The encoded protein is CASRPPQGEQYF. Combining the CDR3 with reference TRBV28 and TRBJ2-7 gives the whole variable domain DVKVTQSSRYLVKRTGEKVFLECVQDMDHENMFWYRQDPGLGLRLIYFSYDVKMKEKGDIPEGYSVSREKKERFSLILESASTNQTSMYLCASRPPQGEQYFGPGTRLTVT.

The chain is built from TRBV28 and TRBJ1-5; D perhaps matches TRBD1 (5 bases). Germline assignment: CDR1 MDHEN and CDR2 SYDVKM. Trimming pared 2 bases from V and 5 bases from J, leaving 13 bases between. This CDR3 contains 15 residues. This chain's CDR3 is CASSLGAALYQPQHF. CDR3 DNA: TGTGCCAGCAGTTTAGGGGCAGCCTTGTATCAGCCCCAGCATTTT.

V and J are TRBV3-1 (or the pseudogene TRBV3-2) and TRBJ2-5; maybe TRBD1 (5 bases). V was trimmed by 0 bases and J by 1 base, leaving 15 bases between them. The CDR3 is 17 residues long. Germline V gene data show CDR1 as LGHDT and CDR2 as YNNKEL (reference sequence). The CDR3 protein is CASSQDVRQGTQETQYF. DNA of the CDR3: TGTGCCAGCAGCCAAGATGTTCGGCAGGGCACCCAAGAGACCCAGTACTTC.

This chain uses TRBV19 with TRBJ2-7; D not resolved. Between the trimmed V and J ends, which lost 5 bases and 5 bases, there was a span of 10 bases. Germline lookup yields CDR1 LNHDA and CDR2 SQIVND (reference sequence). The CDR3 has 12 residues. CDR3 sequence reads: CASSRIGDEQYF. CDR3 nucleotides: TGTGCCAGTAGTCGAATCGGTGACGAGCAGTACTTC.

This chain connects TRBV9 to TRBJ2-1, with D unclear. The length of the CDR3 is 14 residues. The germline V gene has CDR1 SGDLS and CDR2 YYNGEE. Trimming took off 1 base at V and 9 bases at J, with 14 bases between the two ends. CDR3 residues: CASSVTSGYGEQFF. DNA of the CDR3: TGTGCCAGCAGCGTAACTTCCGGGTACGGTGAGCAGTTCTTC.

The J gene is TRBJ1-5, the V gene TRBV28; 7 bases line up with TRBD1. From germline, CDR1 is MDHEN and CDR2 SYDVKM. The CDR3 sequence is 17 residues long. V shed 3 bases and J 4 bases; nucleotides not matched to a gene: 12. CDR3 loop: CASSFRWGTASNQPQHF. CDR3 nucleotides: TGTGCCAGCAGTTTCCGATGGGGGACAGCCTCTAATCAGCCCCAGCATTTT.

This rearrangement joins TRBV6-6 to TRBJ2-7, with a weak D call TRBD1 (6 bases). CDR3 length: 14 amino acids. Germline V gene data show CDR1 as MNHNY and CDR2 as SVGAGI (reference sequence). Trimming shortened V by 4 bases and J by 2 bases, and 12 bases separated the two germline ends. For the CDR3, the DNA is TGTGCCAGCAGTTTGCAGGGGCAAGCCTACGAGCAGTACTTC. It is translated as CASSLQGQAYEQYF.